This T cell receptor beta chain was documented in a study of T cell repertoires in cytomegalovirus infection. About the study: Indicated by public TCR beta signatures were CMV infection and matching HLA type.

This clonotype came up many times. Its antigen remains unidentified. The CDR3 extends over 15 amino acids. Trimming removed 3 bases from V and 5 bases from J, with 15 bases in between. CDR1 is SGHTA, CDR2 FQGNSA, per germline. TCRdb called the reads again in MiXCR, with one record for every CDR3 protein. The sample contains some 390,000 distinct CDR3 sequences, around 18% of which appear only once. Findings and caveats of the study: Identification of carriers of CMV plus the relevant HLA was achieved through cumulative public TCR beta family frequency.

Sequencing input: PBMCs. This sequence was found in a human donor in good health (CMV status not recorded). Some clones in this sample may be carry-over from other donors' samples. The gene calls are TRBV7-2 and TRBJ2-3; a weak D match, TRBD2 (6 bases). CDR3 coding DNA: TGTGCCAGCAGCTTTCGGGCGGGATTAAGAGATACGCAGTATTTT. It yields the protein CASSFRAGLRDTQYF.